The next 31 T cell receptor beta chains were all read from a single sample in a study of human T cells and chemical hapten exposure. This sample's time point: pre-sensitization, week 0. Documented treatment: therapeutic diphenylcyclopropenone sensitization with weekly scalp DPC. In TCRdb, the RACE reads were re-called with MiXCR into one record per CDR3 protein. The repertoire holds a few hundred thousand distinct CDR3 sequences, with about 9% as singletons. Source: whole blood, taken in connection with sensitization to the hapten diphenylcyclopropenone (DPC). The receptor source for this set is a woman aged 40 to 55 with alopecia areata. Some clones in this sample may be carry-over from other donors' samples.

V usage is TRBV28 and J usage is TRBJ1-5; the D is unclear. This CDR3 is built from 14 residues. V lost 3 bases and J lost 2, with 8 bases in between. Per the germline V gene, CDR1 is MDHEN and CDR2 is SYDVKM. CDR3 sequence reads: CASSFPERNQPQHF. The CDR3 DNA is TGTGCCAGCAGTTTTCCAGAACGCAATCAGCCCCAGCATTTT.

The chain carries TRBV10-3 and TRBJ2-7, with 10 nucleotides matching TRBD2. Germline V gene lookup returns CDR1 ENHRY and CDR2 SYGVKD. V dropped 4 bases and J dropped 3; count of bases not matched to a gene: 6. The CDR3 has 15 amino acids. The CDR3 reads CAISGLAGARYEQYF. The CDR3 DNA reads TGTGCCATCAGTGGTCTAGCGGGAGCCCGCTACGAGCAGTACTTC.

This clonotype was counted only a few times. In DNA, the CDR3 is TGTGCCATCAGTGATGGGCAGTCTGGAAACACCATATATTTT. It is translated as CAISDGQSGNTIYF. This chain connects TRBV10-3 to TRBJ1-3; no clear D. Germline V gives CDR1 ENHRY, CDR2 SYGVKD. Trimming shortened V by 3 bases and J by 1 base, and 7 bases separated the two germline ends. CDR3 size: 14 residues.

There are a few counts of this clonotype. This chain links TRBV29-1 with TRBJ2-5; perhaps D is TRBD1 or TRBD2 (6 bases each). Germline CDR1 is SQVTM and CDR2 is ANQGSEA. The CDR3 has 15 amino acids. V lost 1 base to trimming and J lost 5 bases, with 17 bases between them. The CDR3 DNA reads TGCAGCGTTGAAGGATACAGGGAGGAGAGGGAGACCCAGTACTTC. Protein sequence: CSVEGYREERETQYF.

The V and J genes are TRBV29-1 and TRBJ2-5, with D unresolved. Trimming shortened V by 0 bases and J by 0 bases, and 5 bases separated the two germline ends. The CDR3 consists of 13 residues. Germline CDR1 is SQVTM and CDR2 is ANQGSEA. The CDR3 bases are TGCAGCGTTGAAGAACTGTACCAAGAGACCCAGTACTTC. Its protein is CSVEELYQETQYF. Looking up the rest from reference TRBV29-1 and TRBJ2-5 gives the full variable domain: SAVISQKPSRDICQRGTSLTIQCQVDSQVTMMFWYRQQPGQSLTLIATANQGSEATYESGFVIDKFPISRPNLTFSTLTVSNMSPEDSSIYLCSVEELYQETQYFGPGTRLLVL.

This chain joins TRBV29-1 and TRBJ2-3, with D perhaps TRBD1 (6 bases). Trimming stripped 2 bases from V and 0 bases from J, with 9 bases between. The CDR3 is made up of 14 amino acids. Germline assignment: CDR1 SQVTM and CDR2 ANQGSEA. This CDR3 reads CSVETTGSTDTQYF. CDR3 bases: TGCAGCGTTGAAACGACAGGTAGCACAGATACGCAGTATTTT.

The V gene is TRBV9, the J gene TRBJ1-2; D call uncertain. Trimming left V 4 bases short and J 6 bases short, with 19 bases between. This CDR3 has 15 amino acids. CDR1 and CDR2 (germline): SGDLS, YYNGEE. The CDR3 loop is CASSKFADGSDGYTF. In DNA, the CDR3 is TGTGCCAGCAGCAAATTCGCGGACGGGTCGGATGGCTACACCTTC.

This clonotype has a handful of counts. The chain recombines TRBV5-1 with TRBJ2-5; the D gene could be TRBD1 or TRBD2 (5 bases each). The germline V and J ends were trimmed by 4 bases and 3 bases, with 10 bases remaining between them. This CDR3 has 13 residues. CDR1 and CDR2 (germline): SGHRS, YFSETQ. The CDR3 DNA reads TGCGCCAGCAGCCACGGGGCCGAAGAGACCCAGTACTTC. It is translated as CASSHGAEETQYF. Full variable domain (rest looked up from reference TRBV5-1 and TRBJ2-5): KAGVTQTPRYLIKTRGQQVTLSCSPISGHRSVSWYQQTPGQGLQFLFEYFSETQRNKGNFPGRFSGRQFSNSRSEMNVSTLELGDSALYLCASSHGAEETQYFGPGTRLLVL.

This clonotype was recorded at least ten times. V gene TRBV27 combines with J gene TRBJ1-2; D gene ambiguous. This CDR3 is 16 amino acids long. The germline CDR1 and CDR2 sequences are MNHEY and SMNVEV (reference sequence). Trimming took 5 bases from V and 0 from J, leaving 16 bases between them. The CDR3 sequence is CASSLDGRTSNYGYTF. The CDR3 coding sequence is TGTGCCAGCAGTCTGGACGGGAGAACCTCTAACTATGGCTACACCTTC.

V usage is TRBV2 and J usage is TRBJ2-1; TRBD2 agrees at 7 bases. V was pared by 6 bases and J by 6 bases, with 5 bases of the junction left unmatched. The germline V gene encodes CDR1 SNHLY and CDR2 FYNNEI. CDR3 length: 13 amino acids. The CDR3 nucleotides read TGTGCCAGCAGCCCGACTAGCAGCAATGAGCAGTTCTTC. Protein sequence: CASSPTSSNEQFF.

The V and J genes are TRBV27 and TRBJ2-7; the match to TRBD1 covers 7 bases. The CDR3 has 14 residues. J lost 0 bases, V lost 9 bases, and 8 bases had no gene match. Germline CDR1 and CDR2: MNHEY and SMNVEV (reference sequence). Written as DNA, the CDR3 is TGTGCCAGTCGCCGACAGGGCGACTCCTACGAGCAGTACTTC. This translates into CASRRQGDSYEQYF.

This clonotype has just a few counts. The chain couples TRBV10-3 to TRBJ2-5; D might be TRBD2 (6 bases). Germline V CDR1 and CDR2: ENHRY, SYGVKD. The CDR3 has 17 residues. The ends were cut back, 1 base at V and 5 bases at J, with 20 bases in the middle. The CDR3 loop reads CAISELGVASAGETQYF. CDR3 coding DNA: TGTGCCATCAGTGAGTTAGGAGTTGCTAGCGCCGGGGAGACCCAGTACTTC.

The chain's CDR3 is CASSQDVEQPQHF. The CDR3 nucleotides read TGTGCCAGCAGCCAAGACGTTGAGCAGCCCCAGCATTTT. The chain employs TRBV14 and TRBJ1-5, with D uncertain. The CDR3 is made up of 13 amino acids. Looked up from germline, CDR1 is SGHDN and CDR2 is FVKESK. The ends were cut back, 0 bases at V and 7 bases at J, with 7 bases in the middle.

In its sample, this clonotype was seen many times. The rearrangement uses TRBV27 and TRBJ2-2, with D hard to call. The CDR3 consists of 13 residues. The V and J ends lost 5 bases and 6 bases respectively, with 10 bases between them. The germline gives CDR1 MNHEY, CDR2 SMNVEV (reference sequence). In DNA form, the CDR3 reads TGTGCCAGCAGTCATAATAGGGCCGGGGAGCTGTTTTTT. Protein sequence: CASSHNRAGELFF.

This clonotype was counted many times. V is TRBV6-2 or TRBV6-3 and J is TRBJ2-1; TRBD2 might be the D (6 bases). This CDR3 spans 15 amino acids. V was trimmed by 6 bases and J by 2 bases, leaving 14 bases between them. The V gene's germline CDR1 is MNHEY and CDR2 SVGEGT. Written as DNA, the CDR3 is TGTGCCAGCAGCAAACGGGAGCTCACCTACAATGAGCAGTTCTTC. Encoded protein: CASSKRELTYNEQFF.

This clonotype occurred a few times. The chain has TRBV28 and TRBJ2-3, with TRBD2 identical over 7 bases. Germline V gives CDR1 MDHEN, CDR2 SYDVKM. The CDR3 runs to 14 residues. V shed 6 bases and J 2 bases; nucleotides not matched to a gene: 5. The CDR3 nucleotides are TGTGCCAGCAGGCCAGCGGGACCCACAGATACGCAGTATTTT. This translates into CASRPAGPTDTQYF. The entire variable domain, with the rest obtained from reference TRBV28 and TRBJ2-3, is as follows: DVKVTQSSRYLVKRTGEKVFLECVQDMDHENMFWYRQDPGLGLRLIYFSYDVKMKEKGDIPEGYSVSREKKERFSLILESASTNQTSMYLCASRPAGPTDTQYFGPGTRLTVL.

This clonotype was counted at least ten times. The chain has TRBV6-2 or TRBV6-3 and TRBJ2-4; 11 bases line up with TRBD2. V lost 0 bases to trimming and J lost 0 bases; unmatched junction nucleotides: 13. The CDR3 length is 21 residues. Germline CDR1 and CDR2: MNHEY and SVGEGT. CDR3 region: CASSYSASGRPEERAKNIQYF. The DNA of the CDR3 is TGTGCCAGCAGTTACTCTGCTAGCGGGAGGCCGGAAGAAAGAGCCAAAAACATTCAGTACTTC.

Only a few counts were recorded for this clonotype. The CDR3 protein is CASSLIWGQETQYF. The CDR3 DNA reads as TGTGCCAGCAGCTTAATCTGGGGCCAAGAGACCCAGTACTTC. This rearrangement joins TRBV7-8 to TRBJ2-5; D is unresolved. CDR1 and CDR2 from the germline V gene are SGHVS and FQNEAQ. V was clipped by 2 bases and J by 1 base, with 8 bases between them. This CDR3 is 14 amino acids long.

The CDR3 is CASSPIPTSSYNEQFF. In nucleotides, the CDR3 is TGTGCCAGCAGCCCTATACCGACGAGCTCCTACAATGAGCAGTTCTTC. The chain employs TRBV3-1 and TRBJ2-1; D is unclear. The CDR3 runs to 16 residues. V lost 4 bases, J lost 0 bases, and 13 bases lay in between. Germline V gene sequence: CDR1 LGHDT, CDR2 YNNKEL (reference sequence).

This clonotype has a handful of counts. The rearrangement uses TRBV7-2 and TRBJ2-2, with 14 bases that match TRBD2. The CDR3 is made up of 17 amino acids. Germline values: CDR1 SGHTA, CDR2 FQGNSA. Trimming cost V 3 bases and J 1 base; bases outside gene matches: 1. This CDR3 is CASSLGTSGRNTGELFF. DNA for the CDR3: TGTGCCAGCAGCTTGGGGACTAGCGGGAGGAACACCGGGGAGCTGTTTTTT.

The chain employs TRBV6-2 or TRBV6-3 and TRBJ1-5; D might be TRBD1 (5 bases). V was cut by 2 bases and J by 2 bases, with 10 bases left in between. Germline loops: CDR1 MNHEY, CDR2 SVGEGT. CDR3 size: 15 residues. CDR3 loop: CASSYEGVGNQPQHF. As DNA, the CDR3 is TGTGCCAGCAGTTACGAAGGGGTTGGCAATCAGCCCCAGCATTTT.

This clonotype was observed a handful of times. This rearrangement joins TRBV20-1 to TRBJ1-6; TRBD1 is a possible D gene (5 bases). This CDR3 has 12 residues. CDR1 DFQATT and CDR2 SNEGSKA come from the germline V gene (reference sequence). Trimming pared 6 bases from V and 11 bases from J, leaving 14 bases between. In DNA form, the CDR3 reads TGCAGTGCGAGGGACCGGATAGCACCCCTCCACTTT. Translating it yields CSARDRIAPLHF.

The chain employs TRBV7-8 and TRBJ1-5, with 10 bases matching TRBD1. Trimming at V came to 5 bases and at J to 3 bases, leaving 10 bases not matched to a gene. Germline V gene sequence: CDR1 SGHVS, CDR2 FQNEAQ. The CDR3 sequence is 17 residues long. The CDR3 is CASSTPLGQGFNQPQHF. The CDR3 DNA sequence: TGTGCCAGCAGCACACCTTTGGGACAGGGGTTCAATCAGCCCCAGCATTTT.

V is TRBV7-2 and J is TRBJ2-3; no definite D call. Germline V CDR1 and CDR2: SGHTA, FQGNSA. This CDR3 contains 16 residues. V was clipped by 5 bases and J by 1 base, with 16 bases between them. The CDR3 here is CASSPEAARRTDTQYF. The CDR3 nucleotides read TGTGCCAGCAGCCCCGAGGCCGCTCGTCGCACAGATACGCAGTATTTT.

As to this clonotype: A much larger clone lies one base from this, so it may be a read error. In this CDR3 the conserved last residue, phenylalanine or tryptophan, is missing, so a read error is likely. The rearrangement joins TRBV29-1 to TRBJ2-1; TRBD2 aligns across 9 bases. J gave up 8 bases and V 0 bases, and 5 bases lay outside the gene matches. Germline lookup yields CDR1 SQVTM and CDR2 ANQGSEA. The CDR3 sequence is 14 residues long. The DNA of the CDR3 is TGCAGCGTTGAAGAGCGGGAGGGATTTGATGAGCAGTTCTCC. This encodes CSVEEREGFDEQFS.

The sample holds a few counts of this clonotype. Here the CDR3 reads CSVGGAGSSYNEQFF. CDR3 nucleotide sequence: TGCAGCGTGGGCGGGGCAGGGAGCTCCTACAATGAGCAGTTCTTC. The rearrangement links TRBV29-1 to TRBJ2-1, with D maybe TRBD2 (6 bases). V lost 6 bases, J lost 0 bases, and 15 bases lay in between. CDR3 size: 15 residues. Germline lookup yields CDR1 SQVTM and CDR2 ANQGSEA.

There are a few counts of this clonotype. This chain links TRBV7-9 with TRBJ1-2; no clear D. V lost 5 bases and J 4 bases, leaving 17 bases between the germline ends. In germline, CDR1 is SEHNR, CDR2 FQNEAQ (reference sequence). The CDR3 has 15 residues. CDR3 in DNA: TGTGCCAGCAGCCCCGATGGGAGTTCTGGCTATGGCTACACCTTC. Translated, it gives CASSPDGSSGYGYTF.

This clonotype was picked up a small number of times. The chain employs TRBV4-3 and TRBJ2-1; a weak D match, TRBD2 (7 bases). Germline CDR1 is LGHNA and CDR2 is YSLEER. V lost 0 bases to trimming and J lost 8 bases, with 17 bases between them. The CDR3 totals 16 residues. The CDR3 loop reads CASSQDVPGGGDEQFF. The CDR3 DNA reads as TGCGCCAGCAGCCAAGACGTACCTGGGGGGGGCGATGAGCAGTTCTTC.

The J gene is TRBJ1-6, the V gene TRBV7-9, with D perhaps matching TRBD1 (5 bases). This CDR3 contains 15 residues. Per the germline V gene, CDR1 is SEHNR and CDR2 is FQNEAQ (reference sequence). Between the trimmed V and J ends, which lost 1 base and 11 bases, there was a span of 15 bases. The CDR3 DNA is TGTGCCAGCAGCTTAGTATCGGGGCGCGCTGCACCCCTCCACTTT. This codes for CASSLVSGRAAPLHF. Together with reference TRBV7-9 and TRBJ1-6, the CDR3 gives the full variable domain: DTGVSQNPRHKITKRGQNVTFRCDPISEHNRLYWYRQTLGQGPEFLTYFQNEAQLEKSRLLSDRFSAERPKGSFSTLEIQRTEQGDSAMYLCASSLVSGRAAPLHFGNGTRLTVT.

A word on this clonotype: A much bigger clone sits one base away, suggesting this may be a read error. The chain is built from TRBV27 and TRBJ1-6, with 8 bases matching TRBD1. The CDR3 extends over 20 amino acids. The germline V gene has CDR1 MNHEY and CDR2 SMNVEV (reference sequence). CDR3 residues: CASRSGTGASPSSCNSPLHF. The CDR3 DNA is TGTGCCAGCAGGTCCGGGACAGGCGCTTCACCGAGCTCCTGTAATTCACCCCTCCACTTT.

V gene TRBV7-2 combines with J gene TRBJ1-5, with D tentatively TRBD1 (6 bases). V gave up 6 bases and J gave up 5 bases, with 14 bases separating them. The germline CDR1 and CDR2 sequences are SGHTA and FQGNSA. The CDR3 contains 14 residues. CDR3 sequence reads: CASSPDSFDQPQHF. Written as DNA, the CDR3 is TGTGCCAGCAGTCCGGACAGCTTCGATCAGCCCCAGCATTTT.